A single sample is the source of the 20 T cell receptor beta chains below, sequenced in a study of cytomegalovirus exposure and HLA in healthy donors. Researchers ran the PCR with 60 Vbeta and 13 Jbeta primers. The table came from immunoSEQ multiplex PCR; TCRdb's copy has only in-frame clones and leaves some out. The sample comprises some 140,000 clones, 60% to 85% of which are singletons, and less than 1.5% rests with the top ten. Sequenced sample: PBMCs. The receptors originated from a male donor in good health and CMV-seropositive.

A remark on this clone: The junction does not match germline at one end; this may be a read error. In nucleotides, the CDR3 is TGCGCCAGCAGCCAAGAGGGGGCCTCTGGGGCCAACGTCCTGACTTTC. As protein: CASSQEGASGANVLTF. This chain links TRBV7-2 with TRBJ2-6, with 7 bases that match TRBD1. Germline assignment: CDR1 SGHTA and CDR2 FQGNSA. This CDR3 spans 16 amino acids.

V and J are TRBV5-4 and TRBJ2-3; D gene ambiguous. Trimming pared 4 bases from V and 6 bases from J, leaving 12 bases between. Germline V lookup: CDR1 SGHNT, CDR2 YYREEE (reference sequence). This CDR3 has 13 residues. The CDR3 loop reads CASSLILVDTQYF. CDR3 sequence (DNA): TGTGCCAGCAGCCTAATCCTAGTGGATACGCAGTATTTT. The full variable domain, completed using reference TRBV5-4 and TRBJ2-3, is ETGVTQSPTHLIKTRGQQVTLRCSSQSGHNTVSWYQQALGQGPQFIFQYYREEENGRGNFPPRFSGLQFPNYSSELNVNALELDDSALYLCASSLILVDTQYFGPGTRLTVL.

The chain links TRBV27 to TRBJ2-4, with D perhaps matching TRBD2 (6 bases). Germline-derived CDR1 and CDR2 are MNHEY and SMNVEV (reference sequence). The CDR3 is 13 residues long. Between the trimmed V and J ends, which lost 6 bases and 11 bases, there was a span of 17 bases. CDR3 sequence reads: CASSYQTSTVQYF. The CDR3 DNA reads TGTGCCAGCAGCTACCAGACTAGTACGGTTCAGTACTTC.

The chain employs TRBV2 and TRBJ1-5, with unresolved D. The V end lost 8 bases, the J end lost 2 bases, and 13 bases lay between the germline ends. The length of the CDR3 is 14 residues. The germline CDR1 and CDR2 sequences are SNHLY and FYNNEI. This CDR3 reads CASDPGGGNQPQHF. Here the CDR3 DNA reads TGTGCCAGCGATCCGGGAGGAGGCAATCAGCCCCAGCATTTT.

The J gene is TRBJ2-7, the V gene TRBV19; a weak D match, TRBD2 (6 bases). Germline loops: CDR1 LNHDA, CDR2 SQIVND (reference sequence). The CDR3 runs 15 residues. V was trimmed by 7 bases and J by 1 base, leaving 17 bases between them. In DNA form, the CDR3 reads TGTGCCAGTACCCCGAGAGGGCGGGGATCCTACGAGCAGTACTTC. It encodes CASTPRGRGSYEQYF.

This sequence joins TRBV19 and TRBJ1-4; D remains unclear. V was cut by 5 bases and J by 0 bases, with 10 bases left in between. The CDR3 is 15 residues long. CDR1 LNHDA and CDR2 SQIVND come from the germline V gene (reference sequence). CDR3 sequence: CASSYFGATNEKLFF. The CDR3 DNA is TGTGCCAGTAGTTATTTCGGGGCAACTAATGAAAAACTGTTTTTT.

This CDR3 reads CASSLGLAGAQSTDTQYF. In DNA form, the CDR3 reads TGCGCCAGCAGCCTCGGACTAGCGGGGGCCCAAAGCACAGATACGCAGTATTTT. This sequence joins TRBV10-2 and TRBJ2-3; 13 positions match TRBD2. The CDR3 is 18 residues long. CDR1 and CDR2 from the germline V gene are WSHSY and SAAADI. V lost 6 bases to trimming and J lost 0 bases; unmatched junction nucleotides: 9.

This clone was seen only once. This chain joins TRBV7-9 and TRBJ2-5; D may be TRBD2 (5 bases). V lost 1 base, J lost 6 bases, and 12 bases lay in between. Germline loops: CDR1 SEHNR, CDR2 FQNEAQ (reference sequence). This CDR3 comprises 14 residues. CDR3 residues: CASSLDTRGQTQYF. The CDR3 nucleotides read TGTGCCAGCAGCTTAGATACTAGAGGGCAGACCCAGTACTTC.

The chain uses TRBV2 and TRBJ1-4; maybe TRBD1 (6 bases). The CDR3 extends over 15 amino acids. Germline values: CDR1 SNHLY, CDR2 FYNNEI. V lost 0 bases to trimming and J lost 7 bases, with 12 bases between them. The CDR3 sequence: CASSEAQGFGEKLFF. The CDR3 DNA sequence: TGTGCCAGCAGTGAAGCCCAGGGGTTTGGTGAAAAACTGTTTTTT. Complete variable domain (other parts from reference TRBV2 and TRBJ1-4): EPEVTQTPSHQVTQMGQEVILRCVPISNHLYFYWYRQILGQKVEFLVSFYNNEISEKSEIFDDQFSVERPDGSNFTLKIRSTKLEDSAMYFCASSEAQGFGEKLFFGSGTQLSVL.

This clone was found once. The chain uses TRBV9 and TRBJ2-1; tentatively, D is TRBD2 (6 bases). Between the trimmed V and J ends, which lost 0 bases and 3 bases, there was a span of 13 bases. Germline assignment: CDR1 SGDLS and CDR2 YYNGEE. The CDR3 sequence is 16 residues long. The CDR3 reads CASSVVGLALYNEQFF. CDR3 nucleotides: TGTGCCAGCAGCGTAGTAGGGCTAGCGCTCTACAATGAGCAGTTCTTC.

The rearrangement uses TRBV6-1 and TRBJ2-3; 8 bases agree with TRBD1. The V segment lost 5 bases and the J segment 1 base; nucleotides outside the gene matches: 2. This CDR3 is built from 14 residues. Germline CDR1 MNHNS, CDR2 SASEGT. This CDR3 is CASSPTGGTDTQYF. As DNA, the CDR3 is TGTGCCAGCAGTCCGACAGGGGGCACAGATACGCAGTATTTT.

CDR3 nucleotides: TGTGCCAGTAGGGTCGACTCACTGAGGGACAATGAGCAGTTCTTC. It encodes CASRVDSLRDNEQFF. The chain links TRBV19 to TRBJ2-1, with D perhaps matching TRBD2 (5 bases). Trimming cost V 6 bases and J 5 bases, with 17 bases left between them. There are 15 residues in the CDR3. Germline assignment: CDR1 LNHDA and CDR2 SQIVND (reference sequence).

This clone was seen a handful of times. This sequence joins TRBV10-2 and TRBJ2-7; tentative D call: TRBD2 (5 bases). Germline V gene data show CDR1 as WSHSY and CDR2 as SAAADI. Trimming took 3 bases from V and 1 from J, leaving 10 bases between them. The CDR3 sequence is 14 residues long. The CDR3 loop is CASSEVGASYEQYF. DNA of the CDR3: TGCGCCAGCAGTGAAGTGGGAGCATCCTACGAGCAGTACTTC.

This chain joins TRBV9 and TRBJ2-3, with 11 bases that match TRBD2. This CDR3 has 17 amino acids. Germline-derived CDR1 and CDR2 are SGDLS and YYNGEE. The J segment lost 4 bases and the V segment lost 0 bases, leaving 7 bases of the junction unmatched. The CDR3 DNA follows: TGTGCCAGCAGCGTAGATAGGCTAGCGGGGGGCGCAGATACGCAGTATTTT. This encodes CASSVDRLAGGADTQYF.

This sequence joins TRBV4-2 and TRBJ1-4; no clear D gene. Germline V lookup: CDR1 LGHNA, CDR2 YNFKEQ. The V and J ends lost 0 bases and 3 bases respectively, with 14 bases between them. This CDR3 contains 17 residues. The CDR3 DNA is TGTGCCAGCAGCCAAGACATTTTCGGGGATTCTAATGAAAAACTGTTTTTT. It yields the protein CASSQDIFGDSNEKLFF.

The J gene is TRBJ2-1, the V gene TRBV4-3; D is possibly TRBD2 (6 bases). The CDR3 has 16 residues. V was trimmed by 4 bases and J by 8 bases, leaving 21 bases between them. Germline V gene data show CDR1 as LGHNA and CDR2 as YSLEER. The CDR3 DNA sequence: TGCGCCAGCAGCCCTCGACTAGACCTACTCTCTGATGAGCAGTTCTTC. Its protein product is CASSPRLDLLSDEQFF.

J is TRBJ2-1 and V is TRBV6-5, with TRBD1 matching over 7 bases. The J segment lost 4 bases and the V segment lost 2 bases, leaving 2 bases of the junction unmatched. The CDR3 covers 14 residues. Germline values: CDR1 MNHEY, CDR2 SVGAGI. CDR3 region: CASSYTTGYNEQFF. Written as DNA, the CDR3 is TGTGCCAGCAGTTACACGACAGGGTACAATGAGCAGTTCTTC.

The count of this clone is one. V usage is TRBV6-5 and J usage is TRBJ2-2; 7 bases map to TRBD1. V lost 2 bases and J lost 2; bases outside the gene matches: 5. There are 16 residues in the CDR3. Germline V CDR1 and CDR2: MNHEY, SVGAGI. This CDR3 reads CASSYGTGVNTGELFF. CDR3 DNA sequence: TGTGCCAGCAGTTACGGTACAGGGGTTAACACCGGGGAGCTGTTTTTT.

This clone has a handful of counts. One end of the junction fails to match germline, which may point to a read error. The CDR3 protein is CASSIAGGRRDTQYF. CDR3 DNA sequence: TGTGCCAGTAGCATAGCGGGGGGGCGTCGGGATACGCAGTATTTT. The rearrangement uses TRBV19 and TRBJ2-3; 11 positions agree with TRBD2. CDR3 length: 15 amino acids. Germline V lookup: CDR1 LNHDA, CDR2 SQIVND (reference sequence).

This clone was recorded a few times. The CDR3 spells CASSFGPLKFF. The CDR3 DNA follows: TGTGCCAGCAGCTTTGGGCCCCTCAAGTTCTTC. This chain joins TRBV7-6 and TRBJ2-1; D is uncertain. V lost 3 bases and J 14 bases, leaving 11 bases between the germline ends. Germline V lookup: CDR1 SGHVS, CDR2 FNYEAQ. The CDR3 consists of 11 residues. Full variable domain (outside the CDR3, taken from reference TRBV7-6 and TRBJ2-1): GAGVSQSPRYKVTKRGQDVALRCDPISGHVSLYWYRQALGQGPEFLTYFNYEAQQDKSGLPNDRFSAERPEGSISTLTIQRTEQRDSAMYRCASSFGPLKFFGPGTRLTVL.